This entry lists 17 T cell receptor beta chains sequenced from one sample in a study of cytomegalovirus exposure and HLA in healthy donors. This PCR relied on a set of 60 Vbeta primers and 13 Jbeta primers. Measured with immunoSEQ multiplex PCR; TCRdb has only the in-frame clones, and not every one. The profile shows 65,000 or so clones, 62% of them singletons. Sequenced: PBMCs. Source of these receptors: a young man in good health and CMV-seronegative.

The chain carries TRBV6-6 and TRBJ2-7; 7 bases line up with TRBD1. V lost 11 bases, J lost 2 bases, and 6 bases stayed unmatched. The CDR3 runs 12 residues. The V gene's germline CDR1 is MNHNY and CDR2 SVGAGI (reference sequence). The CDR3: CAEGANTYEQYF. Here the CDR3 DNA reads TGTGCCGAGGGGGCAAATACCTACGAGCAGTACTTC.

This clone was seen a handful of times. The chain combines TRBV5-1 with TRBJ2-1, with 12 bases aligning to TRBD2. The germline V gene encodes CDR1 SGHRS and CDR2 YFSETQ. The junction had 8 bases not matched to a gene; V was cut back by 1 base and J by 9 bases. The CDR3 has 16 residues. The CDR3 loop is CASSLKASGGATEQFF. The CDR3 bases are TGCGCCAGCAGCTTGAAGGCTAGCGGGGGGGCCACTGAGCAGTTCTTC.

The V and J genes are TRBV13 and TRBJ1-1; D remains unclear. The length of the CDR3 is 15 residues. The V gene lost 5 bases and the J gene lost 0 bases, with 13 bases spanning the gap. Germline V gene data show CDR1 as PRHDT and CDR2 as FYEKMQ (reference sequence). The CDR3 DNA reads TGTGCCAGCAGCCCCCTCCCCGGTATGAACACTGAAGCTTTCTTT. It yields the protein CASSPLPGMNTEAFF.

This clone was recorded a few times. The chain employs TRBV29-1 and TRBJ2-3; the match to TRBD2 covers 7 bases. V lost 4 bases to trimming and J lost 2 bases; unmatched junction nucleotides: 9. The germline gives CDR1 SQVTM, CDR2 ANQGSEA. This CDR3 has 15 amino acids. CDR3 in DNA: TGCAGCGTTGCCGGTGGGGGGGAGACCACAGATACGCAGTATTTT. Protein product: CSVAGGGETTDTQYF.

This rearrangement joins TRBV5-4 to TRBJ1-1; a possible D gene is TRBD1 (6 bases). The CDR3 contains 14 residues. Germline values: CDR1 SGHNT, CDR2 YYREEE (reference sequence). V was pared by 4 bases and J by 5 bases, with 15 bases between. CDR3 region: CASSGAGAGTEAFF. For the CDR3, the DNA is TGTGCCAGCAGCGGGGCGGGGGCCGGAACTGAAGCTTTCTTT.

The chain recombines TRBV7-9 with TRBJ2-7; TRBD2 matches 7 bases. Germline-derived CDR1 and CDR2 are SEHNR and FQNEAQ (reference sequence). Trimming took 2 bases from V and 0 from J; bases not matched to a gene: 7. This CDR3 has 16 amino acids. CDR3 loop: CASSLRGGSSSYEQYF. Here the CDR3 DNA reads TGTGCCAGCAGCTTAAGGGGAGGGTCGAGCTCCTACGAGCAGTACTTC.

J is TRBJ2-7 and V is TRBV9, with D possibly being TRBD1 (5 bases). This CDR3 has 14 residues. The germline CDR1 and CDR2 sequences are SGDLS and YYNGEE. The V end was cut by 0 bases, the J end by 2 bases, with 9 bases between. DNA for the CDR3: TGTGCCAGCAGCGTAGGACAGAGCACCTACGAGCAGTACTTC. Protein product: CASSVGQSTYEQYF.

The genes are TRBV7-9 and TRBJ2-3; TRBD1 might be the D (5 bases). The CDR3 is made up of 13 amino acids. Per the germline V gene, CDR1 is SEHNR and CDR2 is FQNEAQ (reference sequence). The V and J ends lost 1 base and 7 bases respectively, with 9 bases between them. The CDR3 nucleotides are TGTGCCAGCAGCTTAGGCCAGGGCAATACGCAGTATTTT. As protein: CASSLGQGNTQYF.

The chain recombines TRBV10-3 with TRBJ1-2; 7 bases are shared with TRBD1. The CDR3 runs 12 residues. Germline V CDR1 and CDR2: ENHRY, SYGVKD. J was trimmed by 6 bases and V by 6 bases; bases with no gene match: 4. The CDR3 DNA reads as TGTGCCATCAGCGACAGGGAAGATGGCTACACCTTC. It translates to CAISDREDGYTF.

The chain recombines TRBV5-1 with TRBJ1-5, with D perhaps matching TRBD1 (6 bases). V lost 4 bases and J 7 bases, leaving 15 bases between the germline ends. This CDR3 has 14 residues. Germline assignment: CDR1 SGHRS and CDR2 YFSETQ. CDR3 sequence: CASSLGNRDQPQHF. CDR3 bases: TGCGCCAGCAGCCTCGGAAACAGGGACCAGCCCCAGCATTTT.

This clone was observed a few times. V and J are TRBV5-1 and TRBJ2-3; D gene ambiguous. This CDR3 contains 11 residues. Germline V lookup: CDR1 SGHRS, CDR2 YFSETQ. The V end was cut by 4 bases, the J end by 2 bases, with 2 bases between. This CDR3 reads CASSHTDTQYF. The CDR3 nucleotides are TGCGCCAGCAGCCACACAGATACGCAGTATTTT.

This sequence joins TRBV6-5 and TRBJ2-1; 9 bases are a match to TRBD2. V was clipped by 7 bases and J by 5 bases; unmatched bases: 9. The V gene's germline CDR1 is MNHEY and CDR2 SVGAGI. This CDR3 is built from 15 residues. CDR3 DNA: TGTGCCAGCAAGAGACTAGCGGCGAACCACAATGAGCAGTTCTTC. Translation gives CASKRLAANHNEQFF.

The chain joins TRBV7-2 to TRBJ2-3, with no clear D. There are 12 residues in the CDR3. V gave up 4 bases and J gave up 2 bases, with 4 bases separating them. Germline loops: CDR1 SGHTA, CDR2 FQGNSA. CDR3 in amino acids: CASSSYTDTQYF. In nucleotides, the CDR3 is TGTGCCAGCAGCTCGTACACAGATACGCAGTATTTT.

CDR3 sequence (DNA): TGTGCCAGTTGTCAGATTCCCCAAGAGACCCAGTACTTC. It codes for CASCQIPQETQYF. V gene TRBV6-1 combines with J gene TRBJ2-5; unclear D gene. The ends were cut back, 9 bases at V and 1 base at J, with 12 bases in the middle. In germline, CDR1 is MNHNS, CDR2 SASEGT. The CDR3 extends over 13 amino acids.

The CDR3 here is CASSPGQTSGNTIYF. CDR3 sequence (DNA): TGTGCCAGCTCGCCGGGACAGACCTCTGGAAACACCATATATTTT. The V call is TRBV18, the J call TRBJ1-3, with TRBD1 matching 7 bases. Looked up from germline, CDR1 is KGHSH and CDR2 is LQKENI. The CDR3 consists of 15 residues. J gave up 0 bases and V 6 bases, and 5 bases lay outside the gene matches.

J is TRBJ2-3 and V is TRBV9; no definite D call. The germline V gene has CDR1 SGDLS and CDR2 YYNGEE. This CDR3 is built from 15 residues. V gave up 3 bases and J gave up 2 bases, with 13 bases separating them. The CDR3 nucleotides read TGTGCCAGCAGCGCCGACCCTGGGCTCACAGATACGCAGTATTTT. This sequence encodes CASSADPGLTDTQYF.

For this clone: One end of the junction fails to match germline, which may point to a read error. V gene TRBV5-1 combines with J gene TRBJ2-7; no clear D. From germline, CDR1 is SGHRS and CDR2 YFSETQ. This CDR3 comprises 10 residues. CDR3 sequence (DNA): TGCGCCACCAGTTCCTGCGAGCAGTACTTC. It is translated as CATSSCEQYF.